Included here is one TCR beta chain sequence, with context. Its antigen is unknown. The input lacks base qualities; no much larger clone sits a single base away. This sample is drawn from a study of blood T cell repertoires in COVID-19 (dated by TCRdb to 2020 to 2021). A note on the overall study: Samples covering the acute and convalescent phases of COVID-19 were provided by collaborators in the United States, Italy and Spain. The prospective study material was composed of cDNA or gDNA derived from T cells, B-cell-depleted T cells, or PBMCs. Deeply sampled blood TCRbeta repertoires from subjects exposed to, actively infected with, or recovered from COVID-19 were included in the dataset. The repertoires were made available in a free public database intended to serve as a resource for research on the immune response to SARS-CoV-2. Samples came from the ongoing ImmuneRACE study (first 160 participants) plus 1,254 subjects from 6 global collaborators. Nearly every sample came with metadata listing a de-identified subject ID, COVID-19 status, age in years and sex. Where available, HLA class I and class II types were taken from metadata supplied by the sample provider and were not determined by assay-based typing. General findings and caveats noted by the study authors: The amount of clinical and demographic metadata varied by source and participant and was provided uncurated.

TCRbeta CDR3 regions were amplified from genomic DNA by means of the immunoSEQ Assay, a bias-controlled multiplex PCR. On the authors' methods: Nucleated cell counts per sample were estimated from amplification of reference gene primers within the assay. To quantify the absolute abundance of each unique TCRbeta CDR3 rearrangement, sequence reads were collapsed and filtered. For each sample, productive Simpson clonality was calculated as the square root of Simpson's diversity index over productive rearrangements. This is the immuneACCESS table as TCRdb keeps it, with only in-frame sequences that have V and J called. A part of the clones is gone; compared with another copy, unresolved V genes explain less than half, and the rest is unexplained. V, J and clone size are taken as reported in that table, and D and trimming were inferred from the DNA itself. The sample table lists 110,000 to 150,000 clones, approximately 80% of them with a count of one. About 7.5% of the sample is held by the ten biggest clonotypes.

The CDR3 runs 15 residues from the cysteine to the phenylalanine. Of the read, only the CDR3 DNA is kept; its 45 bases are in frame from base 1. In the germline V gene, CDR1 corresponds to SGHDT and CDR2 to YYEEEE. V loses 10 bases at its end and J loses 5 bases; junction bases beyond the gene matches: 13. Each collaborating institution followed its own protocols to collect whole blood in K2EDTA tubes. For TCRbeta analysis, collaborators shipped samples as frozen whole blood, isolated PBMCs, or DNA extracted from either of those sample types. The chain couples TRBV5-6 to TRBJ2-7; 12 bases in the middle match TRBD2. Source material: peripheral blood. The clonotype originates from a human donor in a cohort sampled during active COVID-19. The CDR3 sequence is CASRRLAGGPNEQYF. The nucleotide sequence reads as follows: TGTGCCTCAAGGAGGCTAGCGGGAGGGCCAAACGAGCAGTACTTC.